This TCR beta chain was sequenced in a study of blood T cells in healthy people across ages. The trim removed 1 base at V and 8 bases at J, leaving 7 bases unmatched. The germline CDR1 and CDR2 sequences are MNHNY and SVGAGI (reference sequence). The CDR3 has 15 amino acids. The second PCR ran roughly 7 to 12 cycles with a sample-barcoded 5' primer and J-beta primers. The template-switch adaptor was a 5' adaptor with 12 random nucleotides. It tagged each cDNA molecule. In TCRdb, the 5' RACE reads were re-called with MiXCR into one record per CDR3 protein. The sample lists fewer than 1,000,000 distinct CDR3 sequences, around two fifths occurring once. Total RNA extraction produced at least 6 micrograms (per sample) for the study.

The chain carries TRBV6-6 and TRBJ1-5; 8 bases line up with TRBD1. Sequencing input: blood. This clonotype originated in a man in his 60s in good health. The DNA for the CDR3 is TGTGCCAGCAGTTACTATGCAGGGGGCCGGGAGCCCCAGCATTTT. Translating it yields CASSYYAGGREPQHF.